The sequence of this TCR beta chain was determined in a study of T-cell memory formation after mild COVID-19 (dated by TCRdb to the early 2020s). Regarding the study in general: TCR sequence clusters from the two donors were largely donor specific. In a couple of donors, T-cell clones that expanded and contracted after mild COVID-19 were tracked by sequencing TCRalpha and TCRbeta repertoires over time. The cohort was made up of two young adult volunteers, one female and one male, who were previously healthy.

What the work shows at the level of the full study, not this receptor alone: Balanced CD4/CD8 phenotypes were observed for clones contracting from day 15 to 85, whereas a bias towards CD4+ was observed for a second wave of clones expanding from day 15 to 37. Only two mild cases were covered in the study, and larger cohorts including severe cases with pre-infection samples were considered necessary. Some responding clones were detected in pre-infection memory, which suggested that pre-existing cross-reactive memory T cells had joined the SARS-CoV-2 response. SARS-CoV-2 specificity was not confirmed for the second-wave clones peaking on day 37. Contracting CD4+ clones turned up mainly in the CM and EM memory subsets, whereas EMRA was where CD8+ clones were enriched.

CDR1 and CDR2, looked up from the germline V gene, are KGHSH and LQKENI. The CDR3 starts with the cysteine, ends with the phenylalanine, and has 14 residues. This entry keeps only the CDR3 DNA: 42 bases, framed from base 1. Trimming removed 3 bases from V and 0 bases from J, leaving 5 bases between the germline ends. PBMCs were isolated by Ficoll-Paque density gradient centrifugation. This clonotype was found many times. Its antigen specificity is not known. Base qualities are missing; no much larger clone stands one base away. Sequencer: Illumina NovaSeq 6000. TCRalpha and TCRbeta cDNA libraries were constructed by 5'RACE with constant-segment primers, with sample barcodes and unique molecular identifiers being introduced. Trizol reagent was used to extract RNA from every sample. Amplification of the libraries took two PCR steps, and the second step added a second sample barcode plus Illumina TruSeq adapters. Sequencing of the libraries was done on an Illumina NovaSeq, producing 2 x 150 bp paired-end reads. The study's processing was this. Demultiplexing of reads and collapsing into UMI-guided consensus sequences were performed with migec v1.2.7. Using mixcr v2.1.11, UMI consensuses were aligned to TRA and TRB V and J templates and then assembled into clonotypes. Expanded or contracted clonotypes were those called significant by both edgeR and NoisET, with noise models trained on biological replicates. For edgeR calls, the thresholds were a false discovery rate-adjusted p below 0.01 and a log2 fold-change of 1. As an exploratory analysis of dynamics, PCA with hierarchical clustering was applied to max-normalized trajectories of the 1000 most abundant clonotypes. Separately sequenced CD4+ and CD8+ repertoires were used to assign a CD4 or CD8 phenotype to each responding clone. TCRdb's own reprocessing of the public reads used fastp at Q25 and MiXCR and kept productive beta chains. All rows with the same CDR3 protein become a single entry with the most common DNA and genes. Clone size and V and J calls follow TCRdb, not the original study. Across this sample there are under 60,000 distinct CDR3 sequences, with 9.3% seen only once. Jointly, the top ten make up over 9.5% of the sample.

The sequencing sample was made of PBMCs or a T cell subset sorted from them (not recorded which). The clonotype comes from an adult woman who had mild COVID-19 (a few samples of this study predate the infection). The sample titles of this study are shuffled in the database, so cell type and time point are left out; the donor was told from shared clones. The rearranged chain carries TRBV18 and TRBJ2-2, with the D segment identity uncertain. Read as DNA, the sequence is TGTGCCAGCTCACCTGTAGCGAACACCGGGGAGCTGTTTTTT. The resulting protein is CASSPVANTGELFF.